The 32 T cell receptor beta chains below all came from one sample that was sequenced in a study of control samples from healthy donors and cancer patients. The data were produced by immunoSEQ multiplex PCR, yet TCRdb's version contains in-frame clones alone and is incomplete. The sample holds 90,000 or so clones, around 90% seen once. Material for sequencing was blood. All receptors derive from a woman aged 70-85 years in good health.

The chain links TRBV7-3 to TRBJ1-3, with a tentative D call TRBD1 (6 bases). V was clipped by 5 bases and J by 3 bases, with 17 bases between them. The germline V gene encodes CDR1 SGHTA and CDR2 FQGTGA. CDR3 length equals 16 residues. Written as DNA, the CDR3 is TGTGCCAGCAGCCTAGGGGGTCCTAGGGGTGGAAACACCATATATTTT. It is translated as CASSLGGPRGGNTIYF.

The CDR3, as DNA: TGTGCCAGCAGTTACTCGAGGTTCGACGAGCAGTACTTC. Its translation: CASSYSRFDEQYF. This chain connects TRBV6-5 to TRBJ2-7; no firm D call. This CDR3 has 13 residues. Deletions cut 0 bases from V and 5 bases from J, with 8 bases between. The germline CDR1 and CDR2 sequences are MNHEY and SVGAGI.

V and J are TRBV18 and TRBJ2-3; D is undetermined. The CDR3 sequence is 11 residues long. V lost 2 bases and J lost 6, with 3 bases in between. Germline V lookup: CDR1 KGHSH, CDR2 LQKENI. The CDR3 DNA reads TGTGCCAGCTCACCAGAGGATACGCAGTATTTT. It is translated as CASSPEDTQYF. The variable domain in full, with the rest retrieved from reference TRBV18 and TRBJ2-3, is NAGVMQNPRHLVRRRGQEARLRCSPMKGHSHVYWYRQLPEEGLKFMVYLQKENIIDESGMPKERFSAEFPKEGPSILRIQQVVRGDSAAYFCASSPEDTQYFGPGTRLTVL.

The chain combines TRBV9 with TRBJ1-5, with 7 bases fitting TRBD1. The junction had 10 bases not matched to a gene; V was cut back by 4 bases and J by 3 bases. Germline lookup yields CDR1 SGDLS and CDR2 YYNGEE. This CDR3 contains 16 residues. The CDR3 DNA is TGTGCCAGCAGCCCTTATGACAGGGAAACCAATCAGCCCCAGCATTTT. This sequence encodes CASSPYDRETNQPQHF.

The chain links TRBV7-6 to TRBJ2-5, with a weak D call TRBD1 (5 bases). The CDR3 consists of 15 residues. Trimming stripped 4 bases from V and 5 bases from J, with 17 bases between. The germline CDR1 and CDR2 sequences are SGHVS and FNYEAQ. CDR3 nucleotide sequence: TGTGCCAGCAGCTCCTCGAACTTAGGGGTGGAGACCCAGTACTTC. Translation gives CASSSSNLGVETQYF.

This clone was recorded once. The rearrangement links TRBV24-1 to TRBJ2-2; D possibly corresponds to TRBD1 (5 bases). The V end lost 9 bases, the J end lost 3 bases, and 16 bases lay between the germline ends. CDR3 length: 15 residues. Germline values: CDR1 KGHDR, CDR2 SFDVKD. Written as DNA, the CDR3 is TGTGCCACCGCGGCCCAGGGATGGGACACCGGGGAGCTGTTTTTT. Amino acid sequence: CATAAQGWDTGELFF.

The table lists this clone with a few counts. This chain links TRBV3-1 (or the pseudogene TRBV3-2) with TRBJ2-7, with 8 bases identical to TRBD2. The CDR3 extends over 14 amino acids. Germline V gives CDR1 LGHDT, CDR2 YNNKEL (reference sequence). The V and J ends lost 1 base and 4 bases, in that order; junction bases with no gene match: 3. CDR3 DNA: TGTGCCAGCAGCCAAGGGACTAGCAGATACGAGCAGTACTTC. Translating it yields CASSQGTSRYEQYF.

The chain is built from TRBV6-5 and TRBJ1-1, with 11 nucleotides matching TRBD1. Trimming cost V 6 bases and J 6 bases; bases outside gene matches: 6. There are 14 residues in the CDR3. Looked up from germline, CDR1 is MNHEY and CDR2 is SVGAGI. The CDR3 loop is CASRRTGGVSEAFF. In DNA, the CDR3 is TGTGCCAGCAGACGGACAGGGGGCGTATCTGAAGCTTTCTTT.

CDR3 bases: TGTGCCAGCAGCGACCTTAGGCGGGGCGAGGTGTTTTTGAACACTGAAGCTTTCTTT. This encodes CASSDLRRGEVFLNTEAFF. The chain has TRBV9 and TRBJ1-1; perhaps TRBD1 as D (5 bases). The CDR3 consists of 19 residues. V lost 3 bases and J 0 bases, leaving 24 bases between the germline ends. Germline V gene sequence: CDR1 SGDLS, CDR2 YYNGEE.

The chain combines TRBV15 with TRBJ1-1; tentatively, D is TRBD1 (6 bases). The CDR3 covers 17 residues. Germline-derived CDR1 and CDR2 are LNHNV and YYDKDF (reference sequence). Trimming removed 1 base at V and 5 bases at J, with 20 bases between. DNA of the CDR3: TGTGCCACCAGCAGAGGGGACACCTCCCCAGATGGGACTGAAGCTTTCTTT. It codes for CATSRGDTSPDGTEAFF. Together with reference TRBV15 and TRBJ1-1, the CDR3 gives the full variable domain: DAMVIQNPRYQVTQFGKPVTLSCSQTLNHNVMYWYQQKSSQAPKLLFHYYDKDFNNEADTPDNFQSRRPNTSFCFLDIRSPGLGDTAMYLCATSRGDTSPDGTEAFFGQGTRLTVV.

This rearrangement joins TRBV29-1 to TRBJ1-2; TRBD1 agrees at 9 bases. The CDR3 extends over 13 amino acids. V was clipped by 3 bases and J by 1 base; unmatched bases: 0. Germline loops: CDR1 SQVTM, CDR2 ANQGSEA. This CDR3 is CSVEDRGNYGYTF. The DNA of the CDR3 is TGCAGCGTTGAGGACAGGGGTAACTATGGCTACACCTTC.

The genes are TRBV18 and TRBJ2-5; D not certain. The CDR3 totals 11 residues. Germline CDR1 reads KGHSH; CDR2 reads LQKENI. Deletions cut 3 bases from V and 5 bases from J, with 4 bases between. In DNA form, the CDR3 reads TGTGCCAGCTCACCTCTGGAGACCCAGTACTTC. Residues: CASSPLETQYF.

This clone is a singleton in its sample. V and J are TRBV7-9 and TRBJ1-1; D possibly corresponds to TRBD1 (5 bases). CDR1 and CDR2 from the germline V gene are SEHNR and FQNEAQ (reference sequence). CDR3 length: 13 amino acids. V was clipped by 5 bases and J by 1 base, with 8 bases between them. The CDR3 coding sequence is TGTGCCAGCAGCGGACAACGGAACACTGAAGCTTTCTTT. It encodes CASSGQRNTEAFF.

The chain employs TRBV18 and TRBJ2-3, with 7 positions matching TRBD1. Germline lookup yields CDR1 KGHSH and CDR2 LQKENI. The length of the CDR3 is 16 residues. Trimming at V came to 0 bases and at J to 1 base, leaving 4 bases not matched to a gene. This CDR3 reads CASSPPKGTGTDTQYF. The CDR3 coding sequence is TGTGCCAGCTCACCACCGAAGGGGACAGGCACAGATACGCAGTATTTT.

The V call is TRBV27, the J call TRBJ1-2; D not certain. CDR3 size: 13 residues. V lost 2 bases to trimming and J lost 4 bases, with 8 bases between them. Germline V gene data show CDR1 as MNHEY and CDR2 as SMNVEV (reference sequence). CDR3 DNA: TGTGCCAGCAGTTTAGGAGGGATCTATGGCTACACCTTC. Amino acids: CASSLGGIYGYTF.

This clone has only one observation. The V and J genes are TRBV27 and TRBJ1-6, with D tentatively TRBD1 (5 bases). CDR1 MNHEY and CDR2 SMNVEV come from the germline V gene (reference sequence). V shed 3 bases and J shed 0 bases, with 9 bases lying between them. The CDR3 is 16 residues long. In nucleotides, the CDR3 is TGTGCCAGCAGTTTCCAGGGAAACTCCTATAATTCACCCCTCCACTTT. Translated: CASSFQGNSYNSPLHF.

This chain joins TRBV12-3 or TRBV12-4 and TRBJ1-1, with D unresolved. CDR3 size: 11 residues. Between the trimmed V and J ends, which lost 2 bases and 8 bases, there was a span of 6 bases. The CDR3 loop is CASSLISEAFF. The CDR3 region has the DNA TGTGCCAGCAGTTTAATTAGCGAAGCTTTCTTT.

Only one count was recorded for this clone. The V and J genes are TRBV30 and TRBJ1-3; tentative D call: TRBD1 (6 bases). Germline V gene sequence: CDR1 GTSNPN, CDR2 SVGIG (reference sequence). This CDR3 comprises 15 residues. The V end lost 0 bases, the J end lost 7 bases, and 16 bases lay between the germline ends. In DNA, the CDR3 is TGTGCCTGGAGTGTAGGCAGGGGTGGGACGAACACCATATATTTT. It codes for CAWSVGRGGTNTIYF.

The chain carries TRBV6-6 and TRBJ1-1; D remains unclear. Germline CDR1 is MNHNY and CDR2 is SVGAGI (reference sequence). Trimming pared 2 bases from V and 0 bases from J, leaving 10 bases between. The CDR3 has 15 amino acids. This chain's CDR3 is CASSYLQLLNTEAFF. The CDR3 region has the DNA TGTGCCAGCAGTTACCTACAGCTTTTGAACACTGAAGCTTTCTTT.

The chain couples TRBV18 to TRBJ1-6; D call uncertain. CDR1 is KGHSH, CDR2 LQKENI, per germline. Trimming stripped 3 bases from V and 9 bases from J, with 15 bases between. This CDR3 has 15 amino acids. The CDR3 nucleotides read TGTGCCAGCTCACCGTCCAATGCTCGGGGTTCACCCCTCCACTTT. Residues: CASSPSNARGSPLHF.

A few counts support this clone. This chain connects TRBV3-1 (or the pseudogene TRBV3-2) to TRBJ1-2; D is possibly TRBD1 (5 bases). This CDR3 comprises 17 residues. The germline V gene has CDR1 LGHDT and CDR2 YNNKEL (reference sequence). The V gene lost 4 bases and the J gene lost 7 bases, with 25 bases spanning the gap. For the CDR3, the DNA is TGTGCCAGCAGCCCTCACGAGCTTCGGACACCAAGAGGTGGCTACACCTTC. This encodes CASSPHELRTPRGGYTF.

V and J are TRBV5-6 and TRBJ2-5; 11 bases map to TRBD1. CDR3 length: 15 residues. Germline trimming cut 4 bases from V and 4 bases from J; bases unmatched to any gene: 6. Germline-derived CDR1 and CDR2 are SGHDT and YYEEEE. CDR3 sequence: CASSPPGQGGETQYF. The CDR3 DNA reads TGTGCCAGCAGCCCACCGGGACAGGGGGGAGAGACCCAGTACTTC. Full variable domain (outside the CDR3, taken from reference TRBV5-6 and TRBJ2-5): DAGVTQSPTHLIKTRGQQVTLRCSPKSGHDTVSWYQQALGQGPQFIFQYYEEEERQRGNFPDRFSGHQFPNYSSELNVNALLLGDSALYLCASSPPGQGGETQYFGPGTRLLVL.

The rearrangement links TRBV9 to TRBJ2-3; 8 bases align to TRBD2. V was pared by 0 bases and J by 2 bases, with 5 bases of the junction left unmatched. Germline V lookup: CDR1 SGDLS, CDR2 YYNGEE. The CDR3 is made up of 16 amino acids. In nucleotides, the CDR3 is TGTGCCAGCAGCGTAGGACGGGGGGGAAACACAGATACGCAGTATTTT. It encodes CASSVGRGGNTDTQYF.

The rearrangement uses TRBV12-3 or TRBV12-4 and TRBJ1-2; 8 positions agree with TRBD1. The J segment lost 7 bases and the V segment lost 8 bases, leaving 9 bases of the junction unmatched. The CDR3 extends over 13 amino acids. In nucleotides, the CDR3 is TGTGCCAGCCGTCTCAGGGGGCGCATTGGCTACACCTTC. Translating it yields CASRLRGRIGYTF.

V gene TRBV19 combines with J gene TRBJ1-5; TRBD1 might be the D (5 bases). This CDR3 has 13 amino acids. Germline loops: CDR1 LNHDA, CDR2 SQIVND (reference sequence). V lost 2 bases, J lost 7 bases, and 9 bases lay in between. The CDR3 protein is CASSILGDQPQHF. CDR3 coding DNA: TGTGCCAGTAGTATATTAGGGGACCAGCCCCAGCATTTT. Combining the CDR3 with reference TRBV19 and TRBJ1-5 gives the whole variable domain DGGITQSPKYLFRKEGQNVTLSCEQNLNHDAMYWYRQDPGQGLRLIYYSQIVNDFQKGDIAEGYSVSREKKESFPLTVTSAQKNPTAFYLCASSILGDQPQHFGDGTRLSIL.

Comments on this clone: The same CDR3 also results from other DNA sequences found in this sample. The genes are TRBV20-1 and TRBJ1-2; D gene unclear. Germline-derived CDR1 and CDR2 are DFQATT and SNEGSKA (reference sequence). The CDR3 is 10 residues long. Trimming removed 3 bases at V and 8 bases at J, with 7 bases between. CDR3: CSASAGGYTF. CDR3 coding DNA: TGCAGTGCTAGCGCGGGAGGCTACACCTTC.

In this sample, this clone turned up once. V usage is TRBV9 and J usage is TRBJ1-6, with a weak D call TRBD1 (5 bases). This CDR3 spans 14 amino acids. V gave up 0 bases and J gave up 9 bases, with 10 bases separating them. Germline V gene sequence: CDR1 SGDLS, CDR2 YYNGEE. CDR3 bases: TGTGCCAGCAGCGTAGAGGGGAGGCGTTCACCCCTCCACTTT. This encodes CASSVEGRRSPLHF.

The sample holds one count of this clone. The chain has TRBV30 and TRBJ2-7, with a possible D match to TRBD2 (7 bases). Trimming removed 3 bases at V and 6 bases at J, with 15 bases between. Germline CDR1 reads GTSNPN; CDR2 reads SVGIG (reference sequence). CDR3 length: 13 amino acids. The CDR3 here is CAWRPRGGFEQYF. CDR3 nucleotide sequence: TGTGCCTGGAGGCCCAGGGGAGGGTTCGAGCAGTACTTC.

The rearrangement uses TRBV29-1 and TRBJ2-3; 11 positions match TRBD1. CDR3 size: 15 residues. From germline, CDR1 is SQVTM and CDR2 ANQGSEA. V gave up 8 bases and J gave up 3 bases; unmatched junction bases: 10. DNA for the CDR3: TGCAGCTCCTCCGGGACAGGGGGGGGGACAGATACGCAGTATTTT. Translated, it gives CSSSGTGGGTDTQYF.

The CDR3 sequence: CATSRLAGSTDTQYF. The CDR3 DNA is TGTGCCACCAGCAGACTAGCGGGATCCACAGATACGCAGTATTTT. The rearrangement links TRBV15 to TRBJ2-3; 9 positions agree with TRBD2. CDR1 is LNHNV, CDR2 YYDKDF, per germline (reference sequence). The CDR3 covers 15 residues. Trimming at V came to 2 bases and at J to 2 bases, leaving 2 bases not matched to a gene.

CDR3 in DNA: TGTGCCAGCAGCTCTGGGACCGGTGGACAATTTGAAGCTTTCTTT. It codes for CASSSGTGGQFEAFF. The chain links TRBV7-2 to TRBJ1-1; a weak D match, TRBD1 (5 bases). This CDR3 is 15 amino acids long. Deletions cut 4 bases from V and 7 bases from J, with 19 bases between. CDR1 and CDR2 (germline): SGHTA, FQGNSA.

This chain links TRBV12-3 or TRBV12-4 with TRBJ2-2, with D possibly matching TRBD1 (5 bases). V was shortened by 7 bases and J by 4 bases, with 10 bases between the two germline ends. The CDR3 covers 13 residues. CDR3 loop: CASTLGVTGELFF. The CDR3, as DNA: TGTGCCAGCACCCTAGGGGTCACCGGGGAGCTGTTTTTT.